This T cell receptor beta chain came from a study of vaccination effects on CD4 cells after COVID-19. For the study at large: Participants completed two doses of the BNT162b2 or mRNA-1273 vaccine. Study-wide results and caveats: Among infection- and vaccine-induced clones, marked clonal contraction occurred late after vaccination. Of the vaccine-induced clones from healthy vaccinees, merely 1 of 255 recognized common cold coronaviruses as well.

CD4+ T cells specific for antigen were expanded with viral peptide pools by the ViraFEST assay before sequencing. Subsequent to less than eleven days of culture, CD4+ T cells were isolated. People in the vaccine group had not been infected with SARS-CoV-2 before, and their nucleocapsid antibodies were negative. They grew under 2.5 million PBMC in each well, adding around 10 IU/ml IL-2 and 8 to 10 ug/ml peptides. The germline gives CDR1 MGHRA, CDR2 YSYEKL. The CDR3 contains 15 residues. V lost 0 bases and J 4 bases, leaving 12 bases between the germline ends. Sequencing used immunoSEQ multiplex PCR; TCRdb keeps in-frame clones, though not all of them. The table shows roughly 65,000 clones, with around 69% occurring only once. This clone was counted between two and nine times. The antigen remains undetermined.

Sequences were derived from CD4+ T cells from PBMCs cultured with HCoV-NL63 spike peptides, sampled before COVID-19 vaccination. This rearrangement joins TRBV4-1 to TRBJ1-2; D not resolved. The clonotype originates from a human donor who received a COVID-19 vaccine. The CDR3 reads CASSQDIIEVYGYTF. The CDR3 coding sequence is TGCGCCAGCAGCCAAGATATAATAGAAGTCTATGGCTACACCTTC.